Listed below are T cell receptor beta chains from one sample, sequenced in a study of monozygotic twins with inflammatory bowel disease. No DNA is given; TCRdb re-called the 5' RACE reads and lists each CDR3 protein once. The sample is made up of about 140,000 distinct CDR3 sequences, and the top ten hold more than 0.95% of it. Sequencing was done on a sample of blood. The receptors come from a human donor with ulcerative colitis or Crohn's disease, or a healthy co-twin of an affected twin (not recorded which). CDR3s include the opening cysteine and the closing phenylalanine or tryptophan.

TRBJ2-5,TRBV6-2/TRBV6-3,15,CASRLTGWGEETQYF
TRBJ2-7,TRBV6-4,16,CASSARIKQDYYEQYF
TRBJ2-1,TRBV27,14,CASSFLGPYNEQFF
TRBJ1-1,TRBV5-5,14,CASSPGLMNTEAFF
TRBJ2-7,TRBV19,15,CASSFRDGEIYEQYF
TRBJ2-1,TRBV6-2/TRBV6-3,12,CASSPVGTQQFF
TRBJ2-1,TRBV28,15,CASSSPRGRYNEQFF
TRBJ1-2,TRBV28,13,CASSLGPPGGYTF
TRBJ1-6,TRBV12-3/TRBV12-4,15,CASTLDTFYNSPLHF
TRBJ2-1,TRBV18,15,CASSQGMSSYNEQFF
TRBJ2-1,TRBV7-2,15,CASSEGARGGSEQFF
TRBJ1-1,TRBV28,18,CASSPRHHRGPMNTEAFF
TRBJ2-3,TRBV7-2,13,CASSLVTTDTQYF
TRBJ2-5,TRBV7-3,13,CASSFGFQETQYF
TRBJ2-3,TRBV12-3/TRBV12-4,15,CASSQFRSRSDTQYF
TRBJ2-2,TRBV18,19,CASSPRVNSPAENTGELFF